The clone carrying this TCR beta chain was seen a handful of times. Its antigen is unidentified. This sample was included in a study of T cells in Graves' hyperthyroidism and ophthalmopathy. Diagnoses were made from clinical symptoms, serum measures (thyroxine and TRAb), thyroid ultrasound and orbital computed tomography. This CDR3 spans 14 amino acids. V was shortened by 4 bases and J by 2 bases, with 11 bases between the two germline ends. Study-wide points: Model predictions of ophthalmopathy came a median approximately seven months before onset. Among clonotypes expanded in thyroid above 0.001, most were also found in blood.

The CDR3 regions of TCR beta were amplified from RNA transcripts. HTBI primers drove first-round RT-PCR of the TCR CDR3. A single record per CDR3 protein comes from TCRdb applying MiXCR to the multiplex PCR reads. The top ten clones hold roughly 31% of a sample with 700,000 to 850,000 distinct CDR3 sequences, 30% to 40% of them seen once. This chain links TRBV12-3 or TRBV12-4 with TRBJ1-1; no clear D. Sequencing input: blood. This TCR came from a woman aged 40 to 50 with Graves' hyperthyroidism. CDR3 sequence reads: CASSSPGINTEAFF. The CDR3 nucleotides read TGTGCCAGCAGTTCTCCGGGGATAAACACTGAAGCTTTCTTT.